Shown below are 32 T cell receptor beta chains from a single sample sequenced in a study of blood T cell repertoires in COVID-19. Profiled with immunoSEQ multiplex PCR; TCRdb holds only in-frame clones, not every one. This sample has about 25,000 clones, with around 90% found just once. Sequenced material: peripheral blood. These receptors were taken from a man in his forties or fifties with active COVID-19.

The V and J genes are TRBV19 and TRBJ2-2; 10 bases fit TRBD1. Germline V gives CDR1 LNHDA, CDR2 SQIVND (reference sequence). There are 15 residues in the CDR3. With 6 bases clipped from V and 6 bases from J, the junction kept 7 bases outside the gene matches. The CDR3 nucleotides are TGTGCCAGTAGGGCCGGGACAGGGGTGGCCGGGGAGCTGTTTTTT. Encoded protein: CASRAGTGVAGELFF.

The chain has TRBV7-9 and TRBJ1-2; TRBD1 matches 8 bases. The CDR3 sequence is 14 residues long. CDR1 SEHNR and CDR2 FQNEAQ come from the germline V gene (reference sequence). The V and J ends lost 5 bases and 2 bases, in that order; junction bases with no gene match: 4. CDR3 in amino acids: CASSPGQGNYGYTF. In DNA, the CDR3 is TGTGCCAGCAGCCCAGGACAGGGCAACTATGGCTACACCTTC.

The chain uses TRBV7-9 and TRBJ2-4; maybe TRBD1 (6 bases). Germline V gene data show CDR1 as SEHNR and CDR2 as FQNEAQ (reference sequence). The length of the CDR3 is 14 residues. Trimming shortened V by 5 bases and J by 1 base, and 9 bases separated the two germline ends. The CDR3 protein is CASSLDRAKNIQYF. The CDR3 coding sequence is TGTGCCAGCAGCCTTGACAGGGCCAAAAACATTCAGTACTTC.

V usage is TRBV13 and J usage is TRBJ1-1; D might be TRBD1 (5 bases). Trimming removed 0 bases at V and 4 bases at J, with 15 bases between. The germline gives CDR1 PRHDT, CDR2 FYEKMQ (reference sequence). The CDR3 contains 16 residues. CDR3 sequence reads: CASSLGLGREVTEAFF. The DNA of the CDR3 is TGTGCCAGCAGCTTAGGCCTCGGCAGGGAAGTCACTGAAGCTTTCTTT.

This sequence joins TRBV5-8 and TRBJ2-1; a possible D gene is TRBD1 (5 bases). The CDR3 contains 15 residues. In germline, CDR1 is SGHTS, CDR2 YDEGEE. Trimming took off 1 base at V and 0 bases at J, with 8 bases between the two ends. DNA of the CDR3: TGTGCCAGCAGCTTGATGACAGCCTCCTACAATGAGCAGTTCTTC. Amino acids: CASSLMTASYNEQFF. The full variable domain, in which reference TRBV5-8 and TRBJ2-1 provide the parts outside the CDR3, is EAGVTQSPTHLIKTRGQQATLRCSPISGHTSVYWYQQALGLGLQFLLWYDEGEERNRGNFPPRFSGRQFPNYSSELNVNALELEDSALYLCASSLMTASYNEQFFGPGTRLTVL.

This clone was counted between two and nine times. The chain employs TRBV6-2 or TRBV6-3 and TRBJ2-5; possible D gene TRBD2, 5 bases. Germline V gene lookup returns CDR1 MNHEY and CDR2 SVGEGT. The CDR3 loop spans 13 amino acids. Between the trimmed V and J ends, which lost 0 bases and 10 bases, there was a span of 12 bases. The CDR3 nucleotides read TGTGCCAGCAGTTACTCAGCGGAACTGAGCCAGTACTTC. This sequence encodes CASSYSAELSQYF.

The gene calls are TRBV3-1 (or the pseudogene TRBV3-2) and TRBJ2-5; perhaps TRBD1 as D (5 bases). Germline CDR1 LGHDT, CDR2 YNNKEL (reference sequence). The CDR3 length is 14 residues. Trimming took off 4 bases at V and 3 bases at J, with 12 bases between the two ends. The CDR3 DNA reads as TGTGCCAGCAGCCCCGAAGTCAGGGAAGAGACCCAGTACTTC. Residues: CASSPEVREETQYF.

The V and J genes are TRBV7-8 and TRBJ2-4, with 13 bases identical to TRBD2. CDR3 size: 21 residues. The junction had 18 bases not matched to a gene; V was cut back by 5 bases and J by 2 bases. Germline V lookup: CDR1 SGHVS, CDR2 FQNEAQ. The CDR3 spells CASSQTAGTSGTQSTKNIQYF. The DNA of the CDR3 is TGTGCCAGCAGCCAAACCGCCGGGACTAGCGGGACCCAGAGTACCAAAAACATTCAGTACTTC.

This clone was detected only a few times. The CDR3 is CASSLVGVGNTIYF. The CDR3, as DNA: TGTGCCAGCAGCTTAGTAGGGGTGGGAAACACCATATATTTT. The gene calls are TRBV11-2 and TRBJ1-3; D is possibly TRBD1 (5 bases). Trimming stripped 1 base from V and 4 bases from J, with 8 bases between. Germline CDR1 reads SGHAT; CDR2 reads FQNNGV. The CDR3 is made up of 14 amino acids.

This clone was observed a few times. The chain combines TRBV5-6 with TRBJ1-5, with a possible D match to TRBD1 (6 bases). Germline CDR1 is SGHDT and CDR2 is YYEEEE. V gave up 1 base and J gave up 5 bases, with 13 bases separating them. The CDR3 has 15 amino acids. The CDR3 region has the DNA TGTGCCAGCAGCTTGACGGCAGGGGCGGATCAGCCCCAGCATTTT. Its protein is CASSLTAGADQPQHF.

The chain recombines TRBV5-4 with TRBJ1-2; 7 nucleotides match TRBD1. J lost 1 base, V lost 0 bases, and 3 bases had no gene match. The CDR3 has 15 amino acids. Germline V gene sequence: CDR1 SGHNT, CDR2 YYREEE (reference sequence). DNA of the CDR3: TGTGCCAGCAGCTTGGCCGGGGACAGTAACTATGGCTACACCTTC. Amino acid sequence: CASSLAGDSNYGYTF. Supplemented by reference TRBV5-4 and TRBJ1-2, the full variable domain reads ETGVTQSPTHLIKTRGQQVTLRCSSQSGHNTVSWYQQALGQGPQFIFQYYREEENGRGNFPPRFSGLQFPNYSSELNVNALELDDSALYLCASSLAGDSNYGYTFGSGTRLTVV.

The chain recombines TRBV4-2 with TRBJ1-2; TRBD1 agrees at 8 bases. This CDR3 region has 16 residues. From germline, CDR1 is LGHNA and CDR2 YNFKEQ. V shed 0 bases, J shed 4 bases, and the junction held 7 bases outside the gene matches. In nucleotides, the CDR3 is TGTGCCAGCAGCCAAGATCGAGCAGGGGGCTTCTATGGCTACACCTTC. Amino acids: CASSQDRAGGFYGYTF.

The genes are TRBV7-9 and TRBJ2-5; 7 bases map to TRBD2. This CDR3 comprises 15 residues. Germline lookup yields CDR1 SEHNR and CDR2 FQNEAQ (reference sequence). V was pared by 8 bases and J by 2 bases, with 11 bases of the junction left unmatched. DNA of the CDR3: TGTGCCAGCGGGAGGGGTTCATCGTGGCAAGAGACCCAGTACTTC. It translates to CASGRGSSWQETQYF.

V gene TRBV3-1 (or the pseudogene TRBV3-2) combines with J gene TRBJ2-7; D perhaps matches TRBD2 (6 bases). V lost 6 bases and J lost 6, with 18 bases in between. The germline gives CDR1 LGHDT, CDR2 YNNKEL (reference sequence). CDR3 length equals 14 residues. The CDR3 here is CASRSGGAPGEQYF. CDR3 bases: TGTGCCAGCAGATCCGGAGGGGCACCCGGCGAGCAGTACTTC.

The sample holds a few counts of this clone. The rearrangement joins TRBV10-3 to TRBJ2-1; 11 bases line up with TRBD2. With V trimmed by 3 bases and J by 8 bases, 6 bases remained unmatched. CDR3 length: 15 amino acids. Germline V gene sequence: CDR1 ENHRY, CDR2 SYGVKD. The CDR3 sequence: CAISDEVAGGHEQFF. For the CDR3, the DNA is TGTGCCATCAGTGATGAGGTAGCGGGAGGGCATGAGCAGTTCTTC.

In its sample, this clone was seen a few times. The gene calls are TRBV3-1 (or the pseudogene TRBV3-2) and TRBJ2-5; 16 positions agree with TRBD2. Looked up from germline, CDR1 is LGHDT and CDR2 is YNNKEL (reference sequence). The CDR3 runs to 18 residues. The trim removed 2 bases at V and 4 bases at J, leaving 7 bases unmatched. The CDR3 DNA is TGTGCCAGCAGCCAACCGGGACTAGCGGGAGGGCAAGGAGAGACCCAGTACTTC. Translating it yields CASSQPGLAGGQGETQYF.

The chain links TRBV2 to TRBJ1-4; tentatively, D is TRBD1 (6 bases). Per the germline V gene, CDR1 is SNHLY and CDR2 is FYNNEI. Trimming pared 6 bases from V and 9 bases from J, leaving 17 bases between. The CDR3 runs 14 residues. The CDR3 protein is CASRVENREKKLFF. CDR3 nucleotide sequence: TGTGCCAGCAGAGTAGAGAACAGGGAAAAAAAACTGTTTTTT.

This clone was observed a few times. This sequence joins TRBV10-3 and TRBJ1-2; 9 nucleotides line up with TRBD1. V lost 2 bases, J lost 8 bases, and 12 bases stayed unmatched. The length of the CDR3 is 16 residues. Germline V gives CDR1 ENHRY, CDR2 SYGVKD. The CDR3 DNA follows: TGTGCCATCAGTGAGACAACCCCACAGGGGGCGGAAGGCTACACCTTC. This translates into CAISETTPQGAEGYTF.

The chain carries TRBV4-1 and TRBJ1-5, with D tentatively TRBD1 (5 bases). Germline values: CDR1 MGHRA, CDR2 YSYEKL. Trimming removed 4 bases at V and 2 bases at J, with 12 bases between. The CDR3 totals 15 residues. Here the CDR3 DNA reads TGCGCCAGCAGCCCTAATCTACAGGGCAATCAGCCCCAGCATTTT. Translation: CASSPNLQGNQPQHF.

This chain joins TRBV6-5 and TRBJ2-7; 8 bases line up with TRBD1. There are 14 residues in the CDR3. Germline V lookup: CDR1 MNHEY, CDR2 SVGAGI. Losses at the gene ends were 6 bases for V and 5 bases for J; bases not matched to a gene: 9. The CDR3 DNA follows: TGTGCCAGCAGCCTAGGACAGGGAGTAAACGAGCAGTACTTC. It codes for CASSLGQGVNEQYF.

This chain uses TRBV27 with TRBJ2-7; D perhaps matches TRBD1 (6 bases). Germline CDR1 MNHEY, CDR2 SMNVEV (reference sequence). Trimming removed 6 bases at V and 0 bases at J, with 18 bases between. The CDR3 runs to 16 residues. CDR3 sequence reads: CASSPDLTGSSYEQYF. DNA for the CDR3: TGTGCCAGCAGCCCCGACCTCACAGGGAGCTCCTACGAGCAGTACTTC.

J is TRBJ1-2 and V is TRBV3-1 (or the pseudogene TRBV3-2), with D hard to call. Germline CDR1 and CDR2: LGHDT and YNNKEL (reference sequence). V lost 6 bases, J lost 2 bases, and 19 bases lay in between. The CDR3 sequence is 16 residues long. The CDR3 protein is CASSPNTRLLNYGYTF. CDR3 DNA sequence: TGTGCCAGCAGTCCAAACACCCGACTGTTAAACTATGGCTACACCTTC.

The chain recombines TRBV27 with TRBJ1-1; 8 bases line up with TRBD1. Germline CDR1 and CDR2: MNHEY and SMNVEV (reference sequence). V trimming: 5 bases; J trimming: 4 bases; junction bases outside the gene matches: 3. CDR3 length: 13 residues. The CDR3 is CASSDDRGTEAFF. CDR3 nucleotide sequence: TGTGCCAGCAGTGATGACAGGGGCACTGAAGCTTTCTTT.

The sample holds a few counts of this clone. The chain has TRBV4-1 and TRBJ2-3; tentative D call: TRBD2 (5 bases). The CDR3 sequence is 19 residues long. CDR1 and CDR2 from the germline V gene are MGHRA and YSYEKL. V shed 5 bases and J shed 0 bases, with 24 bases lying between them. CDR3 nucleotides: TGCGCCAGCAGCGGCTGGCATAGCGAATATCCTACTAGCACAGATACGCAGTATTTT. Translated, it gives CASSGWHSEYPTSTDTQYF.

The chain has TRBV11-2 and TRBJ2-1; no clear D. Germline values: CDR1 SGHAT, CDR2 FQNNGV. This CDR3 is built from 13 residues. V shed 1 base and J shed 5 bases, with 6 bases lying between them. CDR3 protein: CASSLGNNNEQFF. As DNA, the CDR3 is TGTGCCAGCAGCTTAGGAAACAACAATGAGCAGTTCTTC. Full variable domain (rest looked up from reference TRBV11-2 and TRBJ2-1): EAGVAQSPRYKIIEKRQSVAFWCNPISGHATLYWYQQILGQGPKLLIQFQNNGVVDDSQLPKDRFSAERLKGVDSTLKIQPAKLEDSAVYLCASSLGNNNEQFFGPGTRLTVL.

J is TRBJ1-1 and V is TRBV10-1, with no clear D. Trimming stripped 0 bases from V and 7 bases from J, with 12 bases between. Germline V lookup: CDR1 WNHNN, CDR2 SYGVQD (reference sequence). CDR3 length equals 14 residues. The CDR3 DNA sequence: TGCGCCAGCAGTGAGTCTTTGGTAGCGGGTGAAGCTTTCTTT. The encoded protein is CASSESLVAGEAFF.

The CDR3 loop reads CASSREATSGGAGTDTQYF. The DNA of the CDR3 is TGTGCCAGCAGCCGCGAAGCTACTAGCGGGGGGGCCGGCACAGATACGCAGTATTTT. The rearrangement uses TRBV14 and TRBJ2-3, with 13 bases aligning to TRBD2. In germline, CDR1 is SGHDN, CDR2 FVKESK. This CDR3 is 19 amino acids long. V dropped 4 bases and J dropped 1; count of bases not matched to a gene: 11.

The J gene is TRBJ2-3, the V gene TRBV7-3, with D possibly matching TRBD1 (6 bases). This CDR3 spans 13 amino acids. V lost 1 base and J 6 bases, leaving 8 bases between the germline ends. Germline V gene data show CDR1 as SGHTA and CDR2 as FQGTGA. The CDR3, as DNA: TGTGCCAGCAGCTTAAACAGGGCCGATACGCAGTATTTT. It specifies CASSLNRADTQYF.

This chain uses TRBV10-3 with TRBJ1-2; D remains unclear. This CDR3 has 13 residues. Trimming cost V 2 bases and J 3 bases, with 7 bases left between them. Germline lookup yields CDR1 ENHRY and CDR2 SYGVKD. CDR3 bases: TGTGCCATCAGTGAGAGGGAGGACTATGGCTACACCTTC. Translating gives CAISEREDYGYTF.

The V gene is TRBV6-5, the J gene TRBJ1-3, with 7 bases fitting TRBD1. The CDR3 sequence is 15 residues long. With V trimmed by 6 bases and J by 4 bases, 9 bases remained unmatched. From germline, CDR1 is MNHEY and CDR2 SVGAGI. DNA for the CDR3: TGTGCCAGCAGCGACCATGGGGACAGCGGAAACACCATATATTTT. This translates into CASSDHGDSGNTIYF.

This sequence joins TRBV6-2 or TRBV6-3 and TRBJ1-5; D may be TRBD1 (5 bases). The CDR3 extends over 14 amino acids. From germline, CDR1 is MNHEY and CDR2 SVGEGT. V lost 2 bases and J 6 bases, leaving 11 bases between the germline ends. The DNA of the CDR3 is TGTGCCAGCAGTTACCAGGGTAAGGGTCAGCCCCAGCATTTT. This codes for CASSYQGKGQPQHF.

This chain links TRBV14 with TRBJ1-1; no clear D gene. V lost 0 bases and J 6 bases, leaving 11 bases between the germline ends. This CDR3 has 14 amino acids. CDR1 is SGHDN, CDR2 FVKESK, per germline. The CDR3 spells CASSQDRSSAEAFF. The CDR3 bases are TGTGCCAGCAGCCAAGATAGATCTTCGGCTGAAGCTTTCTTT.